A single sample gave rise to the 29 T cell receptor beta chains below, sequenced in a study of blood T cells in healthy people across ages. Primers used in a second PCR of about 7 to 12 cycles were a sample-barcoded 5' primer and a J-beta primer mix. One entry per CDR3 protein results from TCRdb running MiXCR on the 5' RACE reads. This table holds about 640,000 distinct CDR3 sequences, over 40% found once. Sequencing was performed on blood. These receptors were collected from a man at least 80 years old in good health.

The chain uses TRBV29-1 and TRBJ2-7; 7 bases match TRBD1. Germline assignment: CDR1 SQVTM and CDR2 ANQGSEA. V shed 4 bases, J shed 5 bases, and the junction held 5 bases outside the gene matches. The CDR3 loop spans 12 amino acids. The CDR3, as DNA: TGCAGCGTTGGACAGGGAGACCACGAGCAGTACTTC. Translated, it gives CSVGQGDHEQYF.

This chain uses TRBV9 with TRBJ2-6; no definite D call. The CDR3 sequence is 15 residues long. Per the germline V gene, CDR1 is SGDLS and CDR2 is YYNGEE. The germline V and J ends were trimmed by 4 bases and 2 bases, with 10 bases remaining between them. In DNA form, the CDR3 reads TGTGCCAGCAGCCTACGTCGGGCTGGGGCCAACGTCCTGACTTTC. It is translated as CASSLRRAGANVLTF.

The chain links TRBV4-3 to TRBJ2-7; D gene ambiguous. The J call may be wrong; the DNA end is better matched by TRBJ2-5. The germline gives CDR1 LGHNA, CDR2 YSLEER. The CDR3 consists of 14 residues. Written as DNA, the CDR3 is TGCGCCAGCAGCCAAGATGGACCAAAAGGGACCCAGTACTTC. It codes for CASSQDGPKGTQYF.

A few counts support this clonotype. This chain joins TRBV6-2 or TRBV6-3 and TRBJ2-1; D call uncertain. The CDR3 has 13 amino acids. CDR1 MNHEY and CDR2 SVGEGT come from the germline V gene. The germline V and J ends were trimmed by 5 bases and 6 bases, with 11 bases remaining between them. In nucleotides, the CDR3 is TGTGCCAGCAGTCGAACCCCGGGCAATGAGCAGTTCTTC. Protein: CASSRTPGNEQFF.

The chain links TRBV18 to TRBJ2-7, with TRBD2 matching over 7 bases. The J segment lost 6 bases and the V segment lost 3 bases, leaving 11 bases of the junction unmatched. Germline CDR1 is KGHSH and CDR2 is LQKENI. This CDR3 spans 15 amino acids. CDR3 in amino acids: CASSPGGGGSGEQYF. The CDR3 nucleotides read TGTGCCAGCTCACCGGGCGGCGGGGGAAGTGGCGAGCAGTACTTC.

The J gene is TRBJ2-1, the V gene TRBV19, with 12 positions matching TRBD2. CDR3 length: 17 amino acids. Germline V gene sequence: CDR1 LNHDA, CDR2 SQIVND (reference sequence). The trim removed 0 bases at V and 5 bases at J, leaving 5 bases unmatched. The CDR3 DNA follows: TGTGCCAGTAGTATAGATCGGACTAGCGGGGCCGACAATGAGCAGTTCTTC. Translated: CASSIDRTSGADNEQFF.

At least ten counts were recorded for this clonotype. V is TRBV29-1 and J is TRBJ2-4; D is uncertain. The CDR3 is made up of 14 amino acids. The V end lost 0 bases, the J end lost 3 bases, and 9 bases lay between the germline ends. CDR1 and CDR2 (germline): SQVTM, ANQGSEA. The CDR3 loop is CSVEESDGKNIQYF. DNA for the CDR3: TGCAGCGTTGAAGAGTCAGATGGCAAAAACATTCAGTACTTC.

In regard to this clonotype: With a much larger clone just one base away, this may be a read error. The J gene is TRBJ2-7, the V gene TRBV28; the match to TRBD2 covers 7 bases. Germline values: CDR1 MDHEN, CDR2 SYDVKM. This CDR3 is built from 12 residues. The CDR3 here is CTTRTSDYEQYF. The CDR3 coding sequence is TGTACCACCAGAACTAGCGATTACGAGCAGTACTTC.

The rearrangement uses TRBV7-2 and TRBJ2-5; D call uncertain. This CDR3 has 15 residues. From germline, CDR1 is SGHTA and CDR2 FQGNSA. Trimming cost V 1 base and J 5 bases, with 14 bases left between them. The CDR3 DNA reads as TGTGCCAGCAGCTTAGTTAGTCAGGCTTGGGAGACCCAGTACTTC. Amino acid sequence: CASSLVSQAWETQYF.

The V and J genes are TRBV11-2 and TRBJ1-6; D ambiguous. V was pared by 0 bases and J by 4 bases, with 10 bases between. This CDR3 spans 16 amino acids. CDR1 and CDR2 (germline): SGHAT, FQNNGV. The CDR3 DNA follows: TGTGCCAGCAGCTTAGACCGCCCTACATATAATTCACCCCTCCACTTT. Its protein is CASSLDRPTYNSPLHF. The whole variable domain, remainder taken from reference TRBV11-2 and TRBJ1-6, is EAGVAQSPRYKIIEKRQSVAFWCNPISGHATLYWYQQILGQGPKLLIQFQNNGVVDDSQLPKDRFSAERLKGVDSTLKIQPAKLEDSAVYLCASSLDRPTYNSPLHFGNGTRLTVT.

There are a few counts of this clonotype. V is TRBV10-3 and J is TRBJ2-5; D perhaps matches TRBD2 (6 bases). Germline CDR1 is ENHRY and CDR2 is SYGVKD. Trimming took off 3 bases at V and 5 bases at J, with 10 bases between the two ends. This CDR3 is 13 amino acids long. In nucleotides, the CDR3 is TGTGCCATCAGTGAAGAGGGACTGGAGACCCAGTACTTC. Translated: CAISEEGLETQYF.

This clonotype was found many times. The chain carries TRBV14 and TRBJ2-3; possible D gene TRBD1, 5 bases. Looked up from germline, CDR1 is SGHDN and CDR2 is FVKESK. There are 18 residues in the CDR3. Trimming removed 6 bases at V and 2 bases at J, with 24 bases between. CDR3: CASSRTFQGPAPTDTQYF. CDR3 in DNA: TGTGCCAGCAGTCGAACGTTCCAGGGCCCGGCGCCCACAGATACGCAGTATTTT.

The V and J genes are TRBV28 and TRBJ2-5; D possibly corresponds to TRBD2 (5 bases). The end of the DNA aligns better with TRBJ2-7, so the J call may be wrong. This CDR3 has 13 residues. Germline-derived CDR1 and CDR2 are MDHEN and SYDVKM. The CDR3 DNA sequence: TGTGCCAGCAGTTTTCCAGGCGCGGGCGAGCAGTACTTC. Amino acid sequence: CASSFPGAGEQYF.

This rearrangement joins TRBV6-2 or TRBV6-3 to TRBJ2-7; possibly TRBD1 or TRBD2 for D (6 bases each). Germline V gene data show CDR1 as MNHEY and CDR2 as SVGEGT. This CDR3 comprises 12 residues. V lost 7 bases to trimming and J lost 3 bases, with 10 bases between them. The CDR3 spells CASNGGGYEQYF. In DNA form, the CDR3 reads TGTGCCAGCAACGGGGGCGGCTACGAGCAGTACTTC.

The chain has TRBV28 and TRBJ2-1; D gene ambiguous. The V end lost 6 bases, the J end lost 10 bases, and 16 bases lay between the germline ends. In germline, CDR1 is MDHEN, CDR2 SYDVKM. This CDR3 has 13 residues. CDR3 residues: CASRPRDPNEQFF. CDR3 nucleotides: TGTGCCAGCAGACCTCGTGACCCCAACGAGCAGTTCTTC.

This clonotype was detected only a few times. This chain links TRBV7-6 with TRBJ2-5; possible D gene TRBD2, 5 bases. V was clipped by 0 bases and J by 5 bases, with 19 bases between them. The germline V gene has CDR1 SGHVS and CDR2 FNYEAQ. CDR3 length equals 17 residues. This chain's CDR3 is CASSLAVASGLGETQYF. The CDR3 coding sequence is TGTGCCAGCAGCTTAGCCGTCGCTTCGGGGTTGGGGGAGACCCAGTACTTC.

The sample holds a few counts of this clonotype. The J gene is TRBJ1-5, the V gene TRBV6-4; D is ambiguous. From germline, CDR1 is MRHNA and CDR2 SNTAGT. The CDR3 length is 11 residues. With 6 bases removed from V and 6 bases from J, the gap between germline ends came to 6 bases. CDR3 DNA sequence: TGTGCCAGCAGCGCTTGTCAGCCCCAGCATTTT. Protein sequence: CASSACQPQHF.

This clonotype has just a few counts. This rearrangement joins TRBV28 to TRBJ2-5; TRBD1 might be the D (6 bases). V was cut by 7 bases and J by 5 bases, with 14 bases left in between. The CDR3 is made up of 13 amino acids. CDR1 MDHEN and CDR2 SYDVKM come from the germline V gene. The chain's CDR3 is CASKLGAGETQYF. The DNA for the CDR3 is TGTGCCAGCAAGTTGGGGGCCGGGGAGACCCAGTACTTC.

This clonotype was seen only a few times. The V and J genes are TRBV6-1 and TRBJ1-2, with 7 bases matching TRBD1. The CDR3 consists of 12 residues. CDR1 is MNHNS and CDR2 is SASEGT in the germline V gene. V dropped 7 bases and J dropped 8; count of bases not matched to a gene: 7. CDR3 sequence (DNA): TGTGCCAGCACCCGAGGGGGCGGCGGCTACACCTTC. Translation: CASTRGGGGYTF.

The chain links TRBV6-5 to TRBJ2-5; the D is unclear. The J call may be wrong; the DNA end is better matched by TRBJ2-7. Germline V gives CDR1 MNHEY, CDR2 SVGAGI. The CDR3 is made up of 11 amino acids. The CDR3 sequence is CASRQNSEQYF. Here the CDR3 DNA reads TGTGCCAGCAGGCAGAACAGCGAGCAGTACTTC.

The chain recombines TRBV15 with TRBJ2-3; D not certain. This CDR3 region has 16 residues. The V and J ends lost 0 bases and 4 bases respectively, with 14 bases between them. The germline V gene has CDR1 LNHNV and CDR2 YYDKDF (reference sequence). The CDR3 here is CATSRDIGLSPDTQYF. CDR3 in DNA: TGTGCCACCAGCAGAGATATAGGCCTTTCTCCAGATACGCAGTATTTT.

The chain is built from TRBV28 and TRBJ2-1; TRBD1 or TRBD2 may be the D gene (6 bases each). CDR1 is MDHEN, CDR2 SYDVKM, per germline. The V and J ends lost 3 bases and 4 bases respectively, with 16 bases between them. The CDR3 loop spans 16 amino acids. The CDR3 loop is CASSFTGAPGYNEQFF. The CDR3 coding sequence is TGTGCCAGCAGTTTTACGGGGGCCCCCGGTTACAATGAGCAGTTCTTC.

The rearrangement links TRBV20-1 to TRBJ2-7, with no clear D. The germline V gene encodes CDR1 DFQATT and CDR2 SNEGSKA (reference sequence). The CDR3 is 10 amino acids. Trimming removed 7 bases at V and 3 bases at J, with 7 bases between. CDR3: CSDRYYEQYF. The DNA for the CDR3 is TGCAGTGACCGATACTACGAGCAGTACTTC.

Ten or more counts support this clonotype. The rearrangement uses TRBV7-2 and TRBJ2-7; 11 bases agree with TRBD2. Germline CDR1 SGHTA, CDR2 FQGNSA. The J segment lost 4 bases and the V segment lost 0 bases, leaving 11 bases of the junction unmatched. This CDR3 region has 18 residues. CDR3 sequence (DNA): TGTGCCAGCAGCTTAGCGAAGACTAGCGGGGCCCTCTTTTACGAGCAGTACTTC. As protein: CASSLAKTSGALFYEQYF. The variable domain in full, completed from reference TRBV7-2 and TRBJ2-7, reads GAGVSQSPSNKVTEKGKDVELRCDPISGHTALYWYRQSLGQGLEFLIYFQGNSAPDKSGLPSDRFSAERTGGSVSTLTIQRTQQEDSAVYLCASSLAKTSGALFYEQYFGPGTRLTVT.

The sample holds a few counts of this clonotype. V and J are TRBV6-5 and TRBJ2-5, with 9 bases that match TRBD2. J gave up 5 bases and V 2 bases, and 6 bases lay outside the gene matches. The length of the CDR3 is 15 residues. CDR1 and CDR2 (germline): MNHEY, SVGAGI. The CDR3 here is CASSYRSGRSETQYF. CDR3 sequence (DNA): TGTGCCAGCAGTTACAGGAGCGGGAGGAGCGAGACCCAGTACTTC.

To note about this clonotype: One junction end does not reproduce the germline sequence, and a read error may be involved. The rearrangement uses TRBV20-1 and TRBJ2-1; 11 bases are shared with TRBD2. CDR1 is DFQATT, CDR2 SNEGSKA, per germline (reference sequence). This CDR3 region has 15 residues. CDR3 residues: CSARGTSGIWNEQFF. CDR3 sequence (DNA): TGCAGTGCGAGAGGGACTAGCGGTATTTGGAATGAGCAGTTCTTC.

The rearrangement uses TRBV2 and TRBJ1-2; D is possibly TRBD1 (6 bases). The CDR3 spans 16 residues. V dropped 1 base and J dropped 4 bases, with 16 bases sitting between them. Germline V gives CDR1 SNHLY, CDR2 FYNNEI. CDR3: CASSEGIGGLFYGYTF. In DNA, the CDR3 is TGTGCCAGCAGTGAAGGTATCGGGGGGCTCTTCTATGGCTACACCTTC.

This clonotype was seen many times. The chain has TRBV6-2 or TRBV6-3 and TRBJ2-7; D gene ambiguous. V lost 2 bases, J lost 3 bases, and 8 bases lay in between. CDR1 MNHEY and CDR2 SVGEGT come from the germline V gene. The CDR3 consists of 13 residues. The CDR3 loop reads CASSYRLDYEQYF. DNA for the CDR3: TGTGCCAGCAGTTACCGACTCGACTACGAGCAGTACTTC.

The genes are TRBV10-3 and TRBJ2-7; 10 nucleotides align to TRBD1. The CDR3 sequence is 15 residues long. CDR1 and CDR2 (germline): ENHRY, SYGVKD. V lost 5 bases to trimming and J lost 3 bases; unmatched junction nucleotides: 7. The CDR3 reads CAISLWDRGNYEQYF. CDR3 nucleotides: TGTGCCATCAGTCTCTGGGACAGGGGAAACTACGAGCAGTACTTC.